This paragraph reports one T cell receptor beta chain. Its target is unknown. Every donor provided around 9.5 milliliters of peripheral blood. Combining a sample-barcoded 5' primer with a J-beta primer mix, a second PCR ran for roughly 6 to 11 cycles. The study obtained at least 2.5 million CDR3-containing paired-end reads from every sample. TCRdb redid the calling of the 5' RACE reads with MiXCR, one entry per CDR3 protein. In the table there are hundreds of thousands of distinct CDR3 sequences, roughly 21% of which are singletons. This sample was included in a study of blood T cells in healthy people across ages. General study results and limits: Higher diversity, along with more naive CD4+ cells, distinguished long-lived donors from aged donors. TCR beta diversity per million T cells fell roughly linearly with age.

Per the germline V gene, CDR1 is SGHRS and CDR2 is YFSETQ. The V and J ends lost 3 bases and 0 bases respectively, with 10 bases between them. This CDR3 is 15 amino acids long. The chain is built from TRBV5-1 and TRBJ2-1, with a weak D call TRBD1 (5 bases). Sequencing was performed on blood. This TCR came from a man between 65 and 85 years old in good health. The CDR3 sequence is CASSSTAGSYNEQFF. Written as DNA, the CDR3 is TGCGCCAGCAGCTCGACAGCAGGCTCCTACAATGAGCAGTTCTTC.